Listed below are T cell receptor beta chains from one sample, sequenced in a study of T cell responses to AZD1222 COVID-19 vaccine. Only in-frame clones appear in the TCRdb table, and some are missing; sequencing was by immunoSEQ multiplex PCR. This table holds approximately 80,000 clones, 70% to 90% found once. Sequencing was performed on peripheral blood, taken 28 days after the second AZD1222 dose. These receptors were collected from an adult who received the AZD1222 COVID-19 vaccine. CDR3s include the opening cysteine and the closing phenylalanine or tryptophan. Each record gives: J gene, CDR3 length, V gene, D gene, clone size, CDR3 protein, CDR3 DNA. The D gene is left open where the match is weak. Only part of the rows carry a size: once, few, many, or a class if the clone is expanded.

J: TRBJ2-1
length: 18
V: TRBV5-4
D: TRBD2
size: NA
CDR3: CASSWTSGRGKGYNEQFF
DNA: TGTGCCAGCAGTTGGACTAGCGGGAGGGGCAAGGGTTACAATGAGCAGTTCTTC

J: TRBJ2-7
length: 14
V: TRBV12-5
D: NA
size: NA
CDR3: CATRGSGRGYEQYF
DNA: TGTGCTACTCGGGGGAGTGGACGCGGCTACGAGCAGTACTTC

J: TRBJ2-1
length: 18
V: TRBV21-1
D: NA
size: NA
CDR3: CASSKCRRGQGPNNEQFF
DNA: TGTGCCAGCAGCAAATGTAGAAGGGGGCAGGGTCCTAACAATGAGCAGTTCTTC

J: TRBJ2-1
length: 15
V: TRBV6-5
D: TRBD2
size: once
CDR3: CASKGRGRFYNEQFF
DNA: TGTGCCAGCAAAGGTCGCGGGAGATTTTACAATGAGCAGTTCTTC

J: TRBJ1-5
length: 17
V: TRBV27
D: NA
size: NA
CDR3: CASSFHKTEALNQPQHF
DNA: TGTGCCAGCAGTTTCCATAAGACGGAGGCTCTCAATCAGCCCCAGCATTTT

J: TRBJ2-7
length: 12
V: TRBV21-1
D: NA
size: NA
CDR3: CASSRVSYEQYF
DNA: TGTGCCAGCAGCAGGGTTTCATACGAGCAGTACTTC

J: TRBJ1-4
length: 16
V: TRBV28
D: NA
size: NA
CDR3: CASSSPLGAGGEKLFF
DNA: TGTGCCAGCAGTTCACCCTTGGGGGCGGGAGGAGAAAAACTGTTTTTT

J: TRBJ2-3
length: 17
V: TRBV25-1
D: TRBD2
size: NA
CDR3: CASSEGMGRGPQDTQYF
DNA: TGTGCCAGCAGTGAAGGTATGGGGAGGGGCCCTCAAGATACGCAGTATTTT

J: TRBJ2-7
length: 16
V: TRBV10-3
D: TRBD2
size: NA
CDR3: CAISGSKREGRYEQYF
DNA: TGTGCCATCAGTGGTTCCAAGCGGGAGGGCCGATACGAGCAGTACTTC

J: TRBJ1-5
length: 14
V: TRBV9
D: TRBD1
size: NA
CDR3: CASSVGQGDQPQHF
DNA: TGTGCCAGCAGCGTCGGACAGGGCGATCAGCCCCAGCATTTT

J: TRBJ1-2
length: 14
V: TRBV7-2
D: NA
size: NA
CDR3: CASSPGEGSYGYTF
DNA: TGTGCCAGCAGCCCGGGAGAGGGTTCTTATGGCTACACCTTC

J: TRBJ1-1
length: 16
V: TRBV5-1
D: TRBD1
size: NA
CDR3: CASSFGQGYLNTEAFF
DNA: TGCGCCAGCAGCTTTGGACAGGGGTACTTGAACACTGAAGCTTTCTTT

J: TRBJ1-2
length: 14
V: TRBV3-1/TRBV3-2
D: TRBD1
size: NA
CDR3: CASSYSGTDYGYTF
DNA: TGTGCCAGCAGCTATTCCGGGACAGACTATGGCTACACCTTC

J: TRBJ2-5
length: 18
V: TRBV24-1
D: NA
size: NA
CDR3: CATSDFRAGPFHQETQYF
DNA: TGTGCCACCAGTGATTTTAGGGCAGGGCCCTTCCATCAAGAGACCCAGTACTTC

J: TRBJ2-6
length: 15
V: TRBV6-2/TRBV6-3
D: NA
size: once
CDR3: CASSYSGSGANVLTF
DNA: TGTGCCAGCAGTTACTCGGGCTCTGGGGCCAACGTCCTGACTTTC

J: TRBJ2-1
length: 15
V: TRBV5-1
D: TRBD2
size: NA
CDR3: CASSLSGSGNNEQFF
DNA: TGCGCCAGCAGCTTATCGGGTAGCGGGAACAATGAGCAGTTCTTC

J: TRBJ1-5
length: 13
V: TRBV6-5
D: NA
size: few
CDR3: CASSPTSYQPQHF
DNA: TGTGCCAGCAGTCCGACATCATATCAGCCCCAGCATTTT

J: TRBJ2-2
length: 16
V: TRBV3-1/TRBV3-2
D: NA
size: NA
CDR3: CASSLSSGANTGELFF
DNA: TGTGCCAGCAGCCTATCCTCGGGGGCGAACACCGGGGAGCTGTTTTTT

J: TRBJ1-5
length: 15
V: TRBV6-5
D: TRBD1
size: NA
CDR3: CASRMTGDGNQPQHF
DNA: TGTGCCAGCAGAATGACAGGGGATGGCAATCAGCCCCAGCATTTT

J: TRBJ1-1
length: 15
V: TRBV19
D: NA
size: NA
CDR3: CASSIPNTWLGKAFF
DNA: TGTGCCAGTAGTATCCCCAACACATGGTTGGGTAAAGCTTTCTTT

J: TRBJ1-5
length: 13
V: TRBV27
D: NA
size: few
CDR3: CASSPGFNQPQHF
DNA: TGTGCCAGCAGTCCGGGGTTCAATCAGCCCCAGCATTTT

J: TRBJ1-1
length: 16
V: TRBV3-1/TRBV3-2
D: TRBD1
size: NA
CDR3: CASSPGGTGVNTEAFF
DNA: TGTGCCAGCAGCCCCGGCGGGACAGGGGTGAACACTGAAGCTTTCTTT

J: TRBJ1-6
length: 15
V: TRBV28
D: TRBD1
size: once
CDR3: CASSPGQGGYSPLHF
DNA: TGTGCCAGCAGTCCGGGACAGGGGGGTTATTCACCCCTCCACTTT

J: TRBJ1-3
length: 15
V: TRBV5-5
D: TRBD1
size: NA
CDR3: CASSLDRGSGNTIYF
DNA: TGTGCCAGCAGCTTAGACAGGGGCTCTGGAAACACCATATATTTT

J: TRBJ2-3
length: 16
V: TRBV10-3
D: TRBD2
size: NA
CDR3: CAIKLAGLSGTDTQYF
DNA: TGTGCCATCAAACTAGCGGGGTTATCTGGCACAGATACGCAGTATTTT

J: TRBJ2-5
length: 13
V: TRBV6-4
D: NA
size: NA
CDR3: CASSEERGETQYF
DNA: TGTGCCAGCAGTGAGGAACGGGGAGAGACCCAGTACTTC

J: TRBJ1-6
length: 13
V: TRBV2
D: NA
size: NA
CDR3: CASSEGASSPLHF
DNA: TGTGCCAGCAGTGAGGGGGCATCTTCACCCCTCCACTTT

J: TRBJ1-1
length: 13
V: TRBV27
D: NA
size: once
CDR3: CASSLQGDTEAFF
DNA: TGTGCCAGCAGTTTGCAAGGAGACACTGAAGCTTTCTTT

J: TRBJ1-4
length: 14
V: TRBV14
D: NA
size: NA
CDR3: CASSHGAVNEKLFF
DNA: TGTGCCAGCAGCCACGGGGCCGTGAATGAAAAACTGTTTTTT

J: TRBJ2-7
length: 14
V: TRBV20-1
D: NA
size: NA
CDR3: CSASNLGAGSEQYF
DNA: TGCAGTGCTAGTAATCTGGGAGCAGGGTCCGAGCAGTACTTC

J: TRBJ1-2
length: 14
V: TRBV28
D: NA
size: few
CDR3: CASRLDSQNYGYTF
DNA: TGTGCCAGCAGGTTAGACAGCCAAAACTATGGCTACACCTTC

J: TRBJ1-4
length: 17
V: TRBV27
D: NA
size: NA
CDR3: CASSRTGIVRLGEKLFF
DNA: TGTGCCAGCAGTCGAACAGGGATAGTACGTTTGGGAGAAAAACTGTTTTTT

J: TRBJ1-6
length: 15
V: TRBV5-5
D: TRBD1
size: NA
CDR3: CASTKSDRENSPLHF
DNA: TGTGCCAGTACCAAGTCGGACAGGGAAAATTCACCCCTCCACTTT

J: TRBJ1-4
length: 12
V: TRBV3-1/TRBV3-2
D: NA
size: NA
CDR3: CASSQGNEKLFF
DNA: TGTGCCAGCAGCCAAGGGAATGAAAAACTGTTTTTT

J: TRBJ2-2
length: 16
V: TRBV7-2
D: TRBD2
size: NA
CDR3: CASSLAEAGTAGELFF
DNA: TGTGCCAGCAGCTTAGCGGAAGCGGGAACCGCCGGGGAGCTGTTTTTT

J: TRBJ1-5
length: 14
V: TRBV6-5
D: NA
size: NA
CDR3: CASTLTVVVQPQHF
DNA: TGTGCCAGCACCCTGACAGTAGTGGTTCAGCCCCAGCATTTT

J: TRBJ2-5
length: 13
V: TRBV24-1
D: NA
size: NA
CDR3: CATNSGREETQYF
DNA: TGTGCCACCAACAGCGGGCGCGAAGAGACCCAGTACTTC

J: TRBJ1-5
length: 15
V: TRBV6-5
D: TRBD1
size: NA
CDR3: CASSYGTGINQPQHF
DNA: TGTGCCAGCAGTTACGGGACAGGGATCAATCAGCCCCAGCATTTT

J: TRBJ2-4
length: 15
V: TRBV4-3
D: NA
size: NA
CDR3: CASSQDSSGKNIQYF
DNA: TGCGCCAGCAGCCAGGACAGTTCGGGCAAAAACATTCAGTACTTC

J: TRBJ1-2
length: 11
V: TRBV3-1/TRBV3-2
D: NA
size: NA
CDR3: CASSHPYGYTF
DNA: TGTGCCAGCAGCCACCCCTATGGCTACACCTTC

J: TRBJ1-2
length: 18
V: TRBV5-1
D: TRBD1
size: few
CDR3: CASRPLTRDRGLGYGYTF
DNA: TGCGCCAGCAGGCCCCTAACCCGGGACAGGGGGCTTGGGTATGGCTACACCTTC

J: TRBJ1-1
length: 14
V: TRBV19
D: NA
size: NA
CDR3: CASSTGRVGTEAFF
DNA: TGTGCCAGTAGTACGGGACGTGTGGGCACTGAAGCTTTCTTT

J: TRBJ1-1
length: 15
V: TRBV5-5
D: NA
size: NA
CDR3: CASSKDIGFYTEAFF
DNA: TGTGCCAGCAGCAAGGACATTGGGTTTTACACTGAAGCTTTCTTT

J: TRBJ1-2
length: 12
V: TRBV13
D: NA
size: NA
CDR3: CASSLVPGSYTF
DNA: TGTGCCAGCAGCTTAGTTCCGGGCTCTTACACCTTC

J: TRBJ1-5
length: 13
V: TRBV18
D: NA
size: NA
CDR3: CASSREGDQPQHF
DNA: TGTGCCAGCTCACGGGAGGGCGATCAGCCCCAGCATTTT

J: TRBJ2-2
length: 15
V: TRBV6-5
D: TRBD1
size: NA
CDR3: CASRQTGKDTGELFF
DNA: TGTGCCAGCAGACAGACAGGGAAGGACACCGGGGAGCTGTTTTTT